One and the same sample provided the 20 T cell receptor beta chains below, sequenced in a study of T cell clonality in common variable immunodeficiency. The repertoire was sequenced with immunoSEQ multiplex PCR; TCRdb's copy has only in-frame clones and lacks some. This sample has around 52,000 clones and no singletons, with 5.4% in the ten largest. The sample consisted of peripheral blood mononuclear cells. The receptors come from a person between 18 and 75 years old in good health.

This clone was observed at least ten times. Read sequence stops 3 residues before the CDR3 end, and the germline J gene provides the missing end. The gene calls are TRBV7-9 and TRBJ2-5; 12 nucleotides match TRBD2. Germline-derived CDR1 and CDR2 are SEHNR and FQNEAQ (reference sequence). Unmatched junction bases numbered 2, after V lost 1 base and J lost 5 bases. The CDR3 sequence is 15 residues long. CDR3 sequence: CASSLGTSGIETQYF. The CDR3 DNA, read in part, is TGTGCCAGCAGCTTAGGGACTAGCGGGATTGAGACC.

This clone was recorded many times. The CDR3 is cut off 3 residues early in the read; its end comes from the germline J gene. The chain links TRBV20-1 to TRBJ2-3, with D tentatively TRBD1 or TRBD2 (5 bases each). V was cut by 3 bases and J by 6 bases, with 19 bases left in between. The CDR3 consists of 15 residues. CDR1 DFQATT and CDR2 SNEGSKA come from the germline V gene (reference sequence). CDR3 DNA, as far as it was read: TGCAGTGCTAGGCCCATAGGGGAGACAGTCGATACG. Its translation is CSARPIGETVDT. The full CDR3 reads CSARPIGETVDTQYF.

On this clone itself: The CDR3 is cut off 3 residues early in the read; its end comes from the germline J gene. The chain uses TRBV14 and TRBJ2-7; TRBD1 is a possible D gene (6 bases). This CDR3 has 17 amino acids. Per the germline V gene, CDR1 is SGHDN and CDR2 is FVKESK. Trimming shortened V by 4 bases and J by 0 bases, and 19 bases separated the two germline ends. CDR3 residues: CASSLLSSGTYSYEQYF. CDR3 DNA (partial): TGTGCCAGCAGCCTCCTCTCATCCGGGACATACTCCTACGAG.

The table lists this clone with many counts. The CDR3 goes on 3 residues after the read ends, and that part is filled in from the germline J gene. This chain links TRBV18 with TRBJ1-4, with TRBD1 matching 9 bases. After removal of 2 bases from V and 8 bases from J, the junction contained 6 bases not matched to a gene. Germline V lookup: CDR1 KGHSH, CDR2 LQKENI. The CDR3 spans 15 residues. The CDR3 reads CASSPSQDRGEKLFF. The covered CDR3 bases are TGTGCCAGCTCACCATCCCAGGACAGGGGCGAAAAA.

This clone was seen repeatedly, ten times or more. The read gets to within 3 residues of the CDR3 end, and the germline J gene fills in the rest. V usage is TRBV6-4 and J usage is TRBJ2-1; 10 nucleotides line up with TRBD2. Germline CDR1 reads MRHNA; CDR2 reads SNTAGT. With 7 bases clipped from V and 9 bases from J, the junction kept 6 bases outside the gene matches. CDR3 size: 13 residues. CDR3 sequence reads: CASMEREGREQFF. The sequenced CDR3 bases are TGTGCCAGCATGGAGCGGGAGGGCCGTGAG.

This clone was found many times. The sequenced fragment ends 3 residues before the CDR3 boundary, so the rest is inferred from the germline J gene. The chain combines TRBV4-1 with TRBJ2-4, with 9 bases fitting TRBD1. This CDR3 has 17 amino acids. The V gene end was trimmed by 0 bases and the J gene end by 2 bases; junction bases not matched to a gene: 5. Looked up from germline, CDR1 is MGHRA and CDR2 is YSYEKL. The CDR3 bases that were read are TGCGCCAGCAGCCAAGAGAGGGGGACAGGGACCAAAAACATT. Amino acid sequence: CASSQERGTGTKNI. The CDR3 as a whole reads CASSQERGTGTKNIQYF.

Turning to this clone: The read terminates 3 residues before the CDR3 end, so the remaining end is supplied by the germline J gene. This chain uses TRBV18 with TRBJ2-7; 8 bases are shared with TRBD1. V shed 3 bases, J shed 6 bases, and the junction held 7 bases outside the gene matches. This CDR3 is built from 14 residues. Per the germline V gene, CDR1 is KGHSH and CDR2 is LQKENI. The part of the CDR3 DNA that was read is TGTGCCAGCTCACCGCGTGACAGGGGACCCGAG. It yields the protein CASSPRDRGPE. The full CDR3 is CASSPRDRGPEQYF.

This clone has ten or more counts. The read ends 3 residues before the CDR3 terminus; that terminus is restored from the germline J gene. V usage is TRBV20-1 and J usage is TRBJ2-3; TRBD2 aligns across 7 bases. Germline V CDR1 and CDR2: DFQATT, SNEGSKA (reference sequence). This CDR3 is built from 13 residues. Losses at the gene ends were 6 bases for V and 4 bases for J; bases not matched to a gene: 7. CDR3 DNA, as far as it was read: TGCAGTGCCACGTTAGCGGGTGCAGATACG. Encoded protein: CSATLAGADT. The CDR3 as a whole reads CSATLAGADTQYF.

The sample holds many counts of this clone. The read ends 3 residues shy of where the CDR3 ends; the end is completed using the germline J gene. This rearrangement joins TRBV12-3 or TRBV12-4 to TRBJ2-2; TRBD2 aligns across 14 bases. V was clipped by 3 bases and J by 4 bases; unmatched bases: 4. The length of the CDR3 is 17 residues. The sequenced part of the CDR3 DNA is TGTGCCAGCAGTTTGGGACTAGCGGGAGTAGGCACCGGGGAG. It is translated as CASSLGLAGVGTGE. Given in full, the CDR3 is CASSLGLAGVGTGELFF.

Comment on this clone: The read comes to an end 3 residues before the CDR3 does, leaving the germline J gene to fill in the end. The chain couples TRBV5-1 to TRBJ2-7; 7 bases fit TRBD1. The CDR3 is 15 residues long. V lost 3 bases, J lost 3 bases, and 9 bases stayed unmatched. Germline CDR1 and CDR2: SGHRS and YFSETQ. Incomplete CDR3 DNA: TGCGCCAGCAGCTATAATTTGGGACAGAACTACGAG. Amino acid sequence: CASSYNLGQNYE. The whole CDR3 sequence is CASSYNLGQNYEQYF. The full variable domain, its missing parts supplied by reference TRBV5-1 and TRBJ2-7, is KAGVTQTPRYLIKTRGQQVTLSCSPISGHRSVSWYQQTPGQGLQFLFEYFSETQRNKGNFPGRFSGRQFSNSRSEMNVSTLELGDSALYLCASSYNLGQNYEQYFGPGTRLTVT.

This clone was recorded at least ten times. The read ends 3 residues before the CDR3 terminus; that terminus is restored from the germline J gene. The chain links TRBV5-1 to TRBJ2-7; TRBD2 matches at 7 bases. Per the germline V gene, CDR1 is SGHRS and CDR2 is YFSETQ. The CDR3 is 16 amino acids. Trimming at V came to 3 bases and at J to 2 bases, leaving 11 bases not matched to a gene. This chain's CDR3 is CASSSTEGGGTYEQYF. The sequenced CDR3 bases are TGCGCCAGCAGCTCGACAGAGGGCGGGGGAACCTACGAG.

This clone was seen at least ten times. The CDR3 extends 3 residues past the end of the read, so its final part is completed from the germline J gene. The V call is TRBV20-1, the J call TRBJ2-1; D gene unclear. This CDR3 spans 15 amino acids. Germline values: CDR1 DFQATT, CDR2 SNEGSKA (reference sequence). Trimming took off 3 bases at V and 5 bases at J, with 17 bases between the two ends. The CDR3 DNA, read in part, is TGCAGTGCTAGTCCCCTATCCCCGTTTAACAATGAG. It specifies CSASPLSPFNNE. The CDR3 as a whole reads CSASPLSPFNNEQFF.

At least ten counts were recorded for this clone. Read sequence stops 3 residues before the CDR3 end, and the germline J gene provides the missing end. V usage is TRBV12-3 or TRBV12-4 and J usage is TRBJ2-1, with TRBD2 identical over 8 bases. With 5 bases clipped from V and 0 bases from J, the junction kept 9 bases outside the gene matches. This CDR3 has 17 residues. The CDR3 sequence: CASSQGYGGGSYNEQFF. Incomplete CDR3 DNA: TGTGCCAGCAGTCAGGGGTACGGGGGGGGCTCCTACAATGAG.

This clone was picked up a small number of times. The CDR3 end falls 3 residues outside the read, so it is completed with the germline J gene. The V call is TRBV18, the J call TRBJ2-1, with 8 bases lining up with TRBD2. The germline V gene encodes CDR1 KGHSH and CDR2 LQKENI. There are 14 residues in the CDR3. V lost 4 bases to trimming and J lost 8 bases; unmatched junction nucleotides: 7. The sequenced CDR3 bases are TGTGCCAGCTCACTTCCGGGGGGGGCCTATGAG. Protein: CASSLPGGAYE. The entire CDR3 sequence reads CASSLPGGAYEQFF.

This clone was counted at least ten times. The read terminates 3 residues before the CDR3 end, so the remaining end is supplied by the germline J gene. The chain has TRBV5-6 and TRBJ2-5, with 8 bases that match TRBD2. CDR1 SGHDT and CDR2 YYEEEE come from the germline V gene. Unmatched junction bases numbered 2, after V lost 3 bases and J lost 4 bases. This CDR3 is built from 13 residues. CDR3 protein: CASSYRGGETQYF. The covered CDR3 bases are TGTGCCAGCAGCTATCGGGGGGGAGAGACC. The full variable domain, with the rest looked up from reference TRBV5-6 and TRBJ2-5, is DAGVTQSPTHLIKTRGQQVTLRCSPKSGHDTVSWYQQALGQGPQFIFQYYEEEERQRGNFPDRFSGHQFPNYSSELNVNALLLGDSALYLCASSYRGGETQYFGPGTRLLVL.

There are many counts of this clone. CDR3 residues: CASSERGRVETQYF. Partial CDR3 DNA: TGTGCCAGCAGCGAGAGGGGGCGCGTAGAGACC. J is TRBJ2-5 and V is TRBV9; 7 nucleotides agree with TRBD1. Coverage ceases 3 residues before the CDR3 finishes, and the germline J gene fills in the end. CDR1 SGDLS and CDR2 YYNGEE come from the germline V gene. J lost 4 bases, V lost 3 bases, and 6 bases had no gene match. The CDR3 loop spans 14 amino acids.

This clone showed up many times. The read halts 3 residues ahead of the CDR3 end, with the missing end drawn from the germline J gene. This chain links TRBV20-1 with TRBJ2-7; 16 positions match TRBD2. Germline CDR1 and CDR2: DFQATT and SNEGSKA (reference sequence). The length of the CDR3 is 18 residues. The V gene end was trimmed by 5 bases and the J gene end by 0 bases; junction bases not matched to a gene: 10. The CDR3 sequence: CSAWWGTSGRVSSYEQYF. Incomplete CDR3 DNA: TGCAGTGCTTGGTGGGGGACTAGCGGGAGGGTCTCCTCCTACGAG.

This clone was found a few times. The read finishes 3 residues shy of the CDR3 end, and the germline J gene is used to complete it. This chain joins TRBV10-1 and TRBJ2-5; 10 bases map to TRBD1. CDR1 is WNHNN and CDR2 is SYGVQD in the germline V gene (reference sequence). Trimming removed 6 bases from V and 4 bases from J; junction bases left unmatched: 20. CDR3 size: 19 residues. The sequenced CDR3 bases are TGCGCCAGCAGCGAATTCCGGGACAGGGGTATCTCGGCCAGAGAGACC. Its protein is CASSEFRDRGISARET. In full, the CDR3 is CASSEFRDRGISARETQYF.

This clone was counted ten times or more. The read terminates 3 residues ahead of where the CDR3 ends, so the germline J gene completes it. This chain uses TRBV6-1 with TRBJ2-1, with 9 bases that match TRBD2. V lost 0 bases and J lost 6; bases outside the gene matches: 12. The length of the CDR3 is 18 residues. CDR1 and CDR2 (germline): MNHNS, SASEGT. CDR3 DNA, as far as it was read: TGTGCCAGCAGTGAAGCGCCGGGGTCTGGGACTAGCTTCAATGAG. It codes for CASSEAPGSGTSFNE. The complete CDR3 protein is CASSEAPGSGTSFNEQFF.

This clone was recorded at least ten times. CDR3: CSVGWSTSTDTQYF. CDR3 DNA, as far as it was read: TGCAGCGTTGGATGGTCTACTAGCACAGATACG. This rearrangement joins TRBV29-1 to TRBJ2-3; D is unresolved. The CDR3 goes on 3 residues after the read ends, and that part is filled in from the germline J gene. Germline CDR1 and CDR2: SQVTM and ANQGSEA. The CDR3 runs 14 residues. V lost 4 bases to trimming and J lost 0 bases, with 11 bases between them.